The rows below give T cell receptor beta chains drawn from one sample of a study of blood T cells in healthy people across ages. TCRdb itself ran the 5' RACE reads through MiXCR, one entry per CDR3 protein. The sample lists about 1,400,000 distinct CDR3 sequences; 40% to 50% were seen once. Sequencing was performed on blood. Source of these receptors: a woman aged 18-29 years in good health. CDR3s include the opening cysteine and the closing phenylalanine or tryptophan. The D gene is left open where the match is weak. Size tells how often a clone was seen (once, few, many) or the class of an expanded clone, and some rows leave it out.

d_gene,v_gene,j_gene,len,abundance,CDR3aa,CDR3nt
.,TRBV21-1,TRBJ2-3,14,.,CASSRCDITDTQYF,TGTGCCAGCAGCAGGTGTGATATCACAGATACGCAGTATTTT
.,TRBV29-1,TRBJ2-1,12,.,CSVVGGISEQFF,TGCAGCGTTGTGGGCGGGATTAGTGAGCAGTTCTTC
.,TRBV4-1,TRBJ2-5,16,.,CASSQGQDWYQETQYF,TGCGCCAGCAGCCAAGGTCAGGACTGGTACCAAGAGACCCAGTACTTC
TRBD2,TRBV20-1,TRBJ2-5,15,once,CSALRGTSGGETQYF,TGCAGTGCGCTCAGGGGGACTAGCGGGGGTGAGACCCAGTACTTC
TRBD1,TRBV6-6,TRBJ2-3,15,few,CASSYSGTEADTQYF,TGTGCCAGCAGTTACTCGGGGACAGAGGCAGATACGCAGTATTTT
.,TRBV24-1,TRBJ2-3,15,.,CATSVGSGPTDTQYF,TGTGCCACCAGTGTTGGAAGCGGGCCCACAGATACGCAGTATTTT
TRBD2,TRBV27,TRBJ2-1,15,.,CASSLQRGGENEQFF,TGTGCCAGCAGTCTTCAGCGGGGGGGCGAAAATGAGCAGTTCTTC
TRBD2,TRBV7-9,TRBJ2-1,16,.,CASSLGGAGVSNEQFF,TGTGCCAGCAGCTTAGGCGGAGCGGGAGTGAGCAATGAGCAGTTCTTC
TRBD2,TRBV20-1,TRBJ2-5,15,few,CSAPTSGSFGETQYF,TGCAGTGCTCCTACTAGCGGGAGTTTTGGAGAGACCCAGTACTTC
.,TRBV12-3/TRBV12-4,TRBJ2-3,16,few,CASSSPNWGGTDTQYF,TGTGCCAGCAGTTCCCCTAATTGGGGGGGCACAGATACGCAGTATTTT